The 16 T cell receptor beta chains reported below all come from one sample, sequenced in a study of blood T cell repertoires in COVID-19. This table comes from immunoSEQ multiplex PCR, and its TCRdb copy is limited to in-frame clones, with some not included. The repertoire holds some 21,000 clones, with 86% as singletons. Sequenced sample: peripheral blood. The receptors come from a human donor with acute or convalescent COVID-19. The donor label of this sample is uncertain.

This sequence joins TRBV10-3 and TRBJ1-2; 9 bases map to TRBD1. The CDR3 is 15 residues long. V lost 9 bases and J lost 3; bases outside the gene matches: 11. Germline-derived CDR1 and CDR2 are ENHRY and SYGVKD. Here the CDR3 reads CAITGTGSTDYGYTF. The CDR3 nucleotides are TGTGCCATAACCGGGACAGGGTCGACCGACTATGGCTACACCTTC.

The chain links TRBV25-1 to TRBJ1-4; D is perhaps TRBD1 (5 bases). Germline CDR1 reads MGHDK; CDR2 reads SYGVNS. V lost 5 bases, J lost 7 bases, and 14 bases lay in between. This CDR3 is built from 14 residues. This chain's CDR3 is CASSQRGVGEKLFF. The CDR3 DNA follows: TGTGCCAGCAGTCAGCGGGGGGTCGGTGAAAAACTGTTTTTT.

The J gene is TRBJ1-4, the V gene TRBV7-9; tentative D call: TRBD1 (6 bases). The germline V and J ends were trimmed by 5 bases and 3 bases, with 13 bases remaining between them. CDR1 is SEHNR, CDR2 FQNEAQ, per germline (reference sequence). The CDR3 is 15 amino acids. CDR3 sequence: CASSPHRASNEKLFF. CDR3 nucleotide sequence: TGTGCCAGCAGCCCTCACAGGGCTTCTAATGAAAAACTGTTTTTT.

This rearrangement joins TRBV5-4 to TRBJ2-2; a weak D match, TRBD1 (6 bases). This CDR3 has 15 amino acids. Germline CDR1 reads SGHNT; CDR2 reads YYREEE (reference sequence). V lost 0 bases to trimming and J lost 1 base, with 7 bases between them. CDR3 amino acids: CASSLARGNTGELFF. In DNA form, the CDR3 reads TGTGCCAGCAGCTTGGCCAGGGGGAACACCGGGGAGCTGTTTTTT.

The chain employs TRBV5-1 and TRBJ1-4, with a weak D call TRBD1 (6 bases). CDR3 length equals 15 residues. Germline loops: CDR1 SGHRS, CDR2 YFSETQ. Trimming left V 4 bases short and J 2 bases short, with 12 bases between. CDR3 nucleotides: TGCGCCAGCAGCCTTAGGGGGACCACTAATGAAAAACTGTTTTTT. Its protein product is CASSLRGTTNEKLFF. Drawing the rest from reference TRBV5-1 and TRBJ1-4, the complete variable domain is KAGVTQTPRYLIKTRGQQVTLSCSPISGHRSVSWYQQTPGQGLQFLFEYFSETQRNKGNFPGRFSGRQFSNSRSEMNVSTLELGDSALYLCASSLRGTTNEKLFFGSGTQLSVL.

The rearrangement joins TRBV18 to TRBJ1-4, with D maybe TRBD1 (5 bases). Trimming left V 3 bases short and J 4 bases short, with 12 bases between. The germline CDR1 and CDR2 sequences are KGHSH and LQKENI. The length of the CDR3 is 15 residues. CDR3 sequence reads: CASSPPAQDNEKLFF. Written as DNA, the CDR3 is TGTGCCAGCTCACCTCCGGCACAGGATAATGAAAAACTGTTTTTT. The complete variable domain, with remaining parts taken from reference TRBV18 and TRBJ1-4, reads NAGVMQNPRHLVRRRGQEARLRCSPMKGHSHVYWYRQLPEEGLKFMVYLQKENIIDESGMPKERFSAEFPKEGPSILRIQQVVRGDSAAYFCASSPPAQDNEKLFFGSGTQLSVL.

This rearrangement joins TRBV12-3 or TRBV12-4 to TRBJ1-5, with 9 bases identical to TRBD1. The CDR3 sequence is 13 residues long. The V and J ends lost 3 bases and 13 bases, in that order; junction bases with no gene match: 7. CDR3 protein: CASSLSETGGQHF. CDR3 nucleotide sequence: TGTGCCAGCAGTTTGTCGGAGACAGGGGGTCAGCATTTT.

This chain connects TRBV2 to TRBJ2-7, with 9 bases identical to TRBD1. The CDR3 spans 13 residues. Germline loops: CDR1 SNHLY, CDR2 FYNNEI. Germline trimming cut 6 bases from V and 1 base from J; bases unmatched to any gene: 1. The CDR3 is CASRGTGSYEQYF. The CDR3 DNA sequence: TGTGCCAGCAGGGGGACAGGGTCCTACGAGCAGTACTTC.

The chain has TRBV12-3 or TRBV12-4 and TRBJ2-5; D is possibly TRBD2 (6 bases). The V gene lost 3 bases and the J gene lost 5 bases, with 10 bases spanning the gap. There are 13 residues in the CDR3. CDR3 in DNA: TGTGCCAGCAGTTTGGCGGGAACGGAGACCCAGTACTTC. This encodes CASSLAGTETQYF.

Points on this clone: Germline and junction disagree at one end, which may indicate a read error. This rearrangement joins TRBV14 to TRBJ2-3; D is unclear. The CDR3 covers 16 residues. Per the germline V gene, CDR1 is SGHDN and CDR2 is FVKESK. The CDR3 DNA reads TGTGCCAGCAGTCAAGAGTGGCGGAGTATCACAGATACGCAGTATTTT. As protein: CASSQEWRSITDTQYF.

The CDR3 is CASSQRTEPGEQYF. The CDR3 DNA is TGTGCCAGCAGCCAACGCACAGAACCTGGGGAGCAGTACTTC. This sequence joins TRBV9 and TRBJ2-7; no clear D gene. The germline CDR1 and CDR2 sequences are SGDLS and YYNGEE. The CDR3 contains 14 residues. V shed 4 bases and J shed 7 bases, with 18 bases lying between them. The complete variable domain, with remaining parts taken from reference TRBV9 and TRBJ2-7, reads DSGVTQTPKHLITATGQRVTLRCSPRSGDLSVYWYQQSLDQGLQFLIQYYNGEERAKGNILERFSAQQFPDLHSELNLSSLELGDSALYFCASSQRTEPGEQYFGPGTRLTVT.

The chain carries TRBV6-5 and TRBJ2-2; D uncertain. In germline, CDR1 is MNHEY, CDR2 SVGAGI. Trimming stripped 4 bases from V and 4 bases from J, with 13 bases between. CDR3 length equals 15 residues. The CDR3 loop is CASSSLRGGTGELFF. CDR3 coding DNA: TGTGCCAGCAGTTCTCTAAGAGGTGGCACCGGGGAGCTGTTTTTT.

This clone turned up a few times. The J gene is TRBJ2-5, the V gene TRBV5-6; TRBD2 matches at 11 bases. Germline V CDR1 and CDR2: SGHDT, YYEEEE. J gave up 2 bases and V 4 bases, and 1 base lay outside the gene matches. CDR3 length equals 14 residues. CDR3 residues: CASSGTSGQETQYF. Here the CDR3 DNA reads TGTGCCAGCAGCGGGACTAGCGGACAAGAGACCCAGTACTTC.

The J gene is TRBJ1-5, the V gene TRBV3-1 (or the pseudogene TRBV3-2), with D maybe TRBD1 (6 bases). The length of the CDR3 is 15 residues. Trimming pared 0 bases from V and 5 bases from J, leaving 11 bases between. Germline CDR1 LGHDT, CDR2 YNNKEL (reference sequence). The CDR3 nucleotides read TGTGCCAGCAGCCAAGATCAACAGGGCGATCAGCCCCAGCATTTT. Protein sequence: CASSQDQQGDQPQHF.

DNA for the CDR3: TGTGCCAGCAGTCTGGGGGGATACGAGCAGTTCTTC. Amino acid sequence: CASSLGGYEQFF. The chain has TRBV7-9 and TRBJ2-1, with a weak D call TRBD2 (6 bases). Germline lookup yields CDR1 SEHNR and CDR2 FQNEAQ (reference sequence). The CDR3 loop spans 12 amino acids. Trimming stripped 6 bases from V and 10 bases from J, with 13 bases between.

The chain recombines TRBV21-1 with TRBJ2-7; TRBD1, as called in the table, went unchecked against the DNA. TRBV21-1 is tagged as a pseudogene. The CDR3 is 17 residues long. CDR3 DNA sequence: TGTGCCAGCAGCACAGCCAACCTGGACAGGGCCGCTTCGGAGCAGTACTTC. Encoded protein: CASSTANLDRAASEQYF.